A selection of T cell receptor beta chains follows, all from one sample in a study of blood T cell repertoires in COVID-19. The assay was immunoSEQ multiplex PCR, and TCRdb's table has in-frame clones only and misses some. Among over 75,000 clones listed, around four fifths were seen once. Specimen: peripheral blood. The source is a woman of 80 years or more with active or convalescent COVID-19. CDR3s include the opening cysteine and the closing phenylalanine or tryptophan. Fields, in order: D gene, V gene, J gene, clone size, CDR3 protein, CDR3 DNA. D genes are given only for firm matches. Rows may omit the clone size; those that give it use once, few, many or a size class.

.,TRBV6-4,TRBJ2-3,.,CASSRRGDFTDTQYF,TGTGCCAGCAGCCGCAGGGGGGATTTCACAGATACGCAGTATTTT
.,TRBV30,TRBJ2-7,.,CAWSASSYEQYF,TGTGCCTGGAGTGCGTCCAGCTACGAGCAGTACTTC
.,TRBV4-3,TRBJ1-2,.,CASSQAVRDSWGYTF,TGCGCCAGCAGCCAAGCTGTAAGAGACAGCTGGGGCTACACCTTC
.,TRBV5-1,TRBJ1-2,once,CASSPWGPSAHGYTF,TGCGCCAGCAGCCCATGGGGGCCCAGCGCCCATGGCTACACCTTC
.,TRBV19,TRBJ2-1,.,CASSIDLGRASVYNEQFF,TGTGCCAGTAGTATAGATCTAGGCAGGGCGAGTGTATACAATGAGCAGTTCTTC
TRBD2,TRBV3-1/TRBV3-2,TRBJ2-1,.,CASSQDGLAGVEQFF,TGTGCCAGCAGCCAAGACGGACTAGCGGGCGTTGAGCAGTTCTTC
.,TRBV6-2/TRBV6-3,TRBJ1-1,few,CASSTTGRTEAFF,TGTGCCAGCAGCACGACAGGAAGGACTGAAGCTTTCTTT
.,TRBV7-2,TRBJ1-1,.,CASSLMGAMNTEAFF,TGTGCCAGCAGCTTAATGGGCGCTATGAACACTGAAGCTTTCTTT
.,TRBV27,TRBJ1-1,.,CASRPNRILNTEAFF,TGTGCCAGCAGACCAAACAGGATATTGAACACTGAAGCTTTCTTT
TRBD2,TRBV10-3,TRBJ2-4,.,CASASGGGTNIQYF,TGTGCCAGCGCTAGCGGGGGAGGGACGAACATTCAGTACTTC
.,TRBV19,TRBJ2-7,.,CARTGPSYEQYF,TGTGCCAGGACAGGCCCCTCCTACGAGCAGTACTTC
TRBD1,TRBV5-5,TRBJ1-4,.,CASSLTGQGGPGRRLFF,TGTGCCAGCAGCTTGACGGGACAGGGCGGCCCAGGGCGACGACTGTTTTTT
TRBD2,TRBV2,TRBJ2-5,.,CASSETGGQETQYF,TGTGCCAGCAGTGAGACGGGGGGCCAAGAGACCCAGTACTTC
.,TRBV4-3,TRBJ1-1,.,CASSQDLGAVNTEAFF,TGCGCCAGCAGCCAAGATCTGGGGGCGGTGAACACTGAAGCTTTCTTT
TRBD1,TRBV9,TRBJ1-2,few,CASSVANRGNYGYTF,TGTGCCAGCAGCGTAGCCAACAGGGGTAACTATGGCTACACCTTC
.,TRBV28,TRBJ1-2,.,CASSLRTAGTGYTF,TGTGCCAGCAGTTTACGGACAGCAGGGACGGGCTACACCTTC
TRBD2,TRBV3-1/TRBV3-2,TRBJ2-2,.,CASSQGGGAVDTGELFF,TGTGCCAGCAGCCAGGGCGGGGGGGCCGTAGACACCGGGGAGCTGTTTTTT
.,TRBV19,TRBJ1-1,.,CASSPDRSTEAFF,TGTGCCAGTAGCCCTGACAGGTCTACTGAAGCTTTCTTT
.,TRBV4-3,TRBJ1-6,.,CASSQTGEYSPLHF,TGCGCCAGCAGCCAAACTGGGGAGTACTCACCCCTCCACTTT
TRBD1,TRBV19,TRBJ2-2,few,CASSPGATGVGTGELFF,TGTGCCAGTAGTCCGGGTGCCACAGGGGTCGGTACCGGGGAGCTGTTTTTT
TRBD2,TRBV29-1,TRBJ2-1,.,CSVETSGDYNEQFF,TGCAGCGTTGAGACTAGCGGGGATTACAATGAGCAGTTCTTC
.,TRBV4-1,TRBJ1-2,.,CASSQVLGDRGYTF,TGCGCCAGCAGCCAAGTTTTAGGGGATAGGGGCTACACCTTC
.,TRBV6-5,TRBJ2-1,once,CASREAGQINNEQFF,TGTGCCAGCAGAGAGGCCGGACAGATTAACAATGAGCAGTTCTTC
TRBD1,TRBV19,TRBJ2-7,.,CASSISRGTGTYEQYF,TGTGCCAGTAGTATATCCCGGGGGACAGGGACCTACGAGCAGTACTTC